This passage covers 17 T cell receptor beta chains from one sample sequenced in a study of CD8+ T cells in alopecia areata. Extraction of RNA preceded its reverse transcription into cDNA, which served as the sequencing template. Generated by immunoSEQ multiplex PCR, the TCRdb table keeps only in-frame clones and is missing some. This table holds almost 250,000 clones, roughly 69% found once. The sequences come from CD4+ T cells sorted from blood, collected at week 0. Receptors were obtained from a human donor with alopecia areata.

CDR3 loop: CASSLIGRQETQYF. DNA of the CDR3: TGTGCCAGCAGCTTGATAGGTCGACAAGAGACCCAGTACTTC. The rearrangement uses TRBV5-6 and TRBJ2-5; D uncertain. The CDR3 is made up of 14 amino acids. Germline V CDR1 and CDR2: SGHDT, YYEEEE. V shed 1 base and J shed 2 bases, with 9 bases lying between them.

This clone has a handful of counts. V is TRBV27 and J is TRBJ2-3; D uncertain. The CDR3 sequence is 13 residues long. Germline lookup yields CDR1 MNHEY and CDR2 SMNVEV (reference sequence). The V gene lost 6 bases and the J gene lost 2 bases, with 9 bases spanning the gap. The CDR3 nucleotides read TGTGCCAGCAGAAGGGCCAACACAGATACGCAGTATTTT. It specifies CASRRANTDTQYF.

The sample holds a few counts of this clone. This chain joins TRBV30 and TRBJ1-5; D not resolved. Trimming left V 4 bases short and J 2 bases short, with 12 bases between. Germline V lookup: CDR1 GTSNPN, CDR2 SVGIG (reference sequence). The CDR3 spans 14 residues. The CDR3 region is CAWKGGAGNQPQHF. The CDR3 DNA is TGTGCCTGGAAGGGCGGCGCGGGCAATCAGCCCCAGCATTTT.

This sequence joins TRBV14 and TRBJ1-5; 8 nucleotides match TRBD1. This CDR3 has 15 amino acids. In germline, CDR1 is SGHDN, CDR2 FVKESK. Trimming removed 3 bases from V and 5 bases from J; junction bases left unmatched: 6. The DNA of the CDR3 is TGTGCCAGCAGCCAGATAACAGGGGGGGATCAGCCCCAGCATTTT. Its protein product is CASSQITGGDQPQHF.

In nucleotides, the CDR3 is TGTGCCTGGAGCGGTGGGTATACAGATACGCAGTATTTT. Amino acid sequence: CAWSGGYTDTQYF. The V call is TRBV30, the J call TRBJ2-3; D is unresolved. Between the trimmed V and J ends, which lost 3 bases and 3 bases, there was a span of 10 bases. Germline CDR1 and CDR2: GTSNPN and SVGIG (reference sequence). The length of the CDR3 is 13 residues. Complete variable domain (other parts from reference TRBV30 and TRBJ2-3): SQTIHQWPATLVQPVGSPLSLECTVEGTSNPNLYWYRQAAGRGLQLLFYSVGIGQISSEVPQNLSASRPQDRQFILSSKKLLLSDSGFYLCAWSGGYTDTQYFGPGTRLTVL.

The chain couples TRBV23-1 to TRBJ1-1, with a weak D call TRBD1 (5 bases). TRBV23-1 is an ORF for which the function is uncertain. Trimming took off 0 bases at V and 4 bases at J, with 15 bases between the two ends. The CDR3 loop spans 16 amino acids. The CDR3 region is CASSQSPRGNGTEAFF. The CDR3 DNA sequence: TGCGCCAGCAGTCAATCCCCCCGGGGGAATGGCACTGAAGCTTTCTTT.

The chain combines TRBV30 with TRBJ2-4; weak D call: TRBD2 (5 bases). Per germline, CDR1 GTSNPN and CDR2 SVGIG (reference sequence). CDR3 length equals 16 residues. V lost 0 bases, J lost 0 bases, and 12 bases lay in between. CDR3 DNA sequence: TGTGCCTGGAGTGTTGGACTCCCACTAGCCAAAAACATTCAGTACTTC. This codes for CAWSVGLPLAKNIQYF.

The chain combines TRBV7-9 with TRBJ1-5; TRBD1 matches at 7 bases. The ends lost 4 bases at V and 7 bases at J; junction bases unmatched: 10. CDR1 and CDR2 from the germline V gene are SEHNR and FQNEAQ (reference sequence). The CDR3 covers 15 residues. This CDR3 reads CASSSGTKDRQPQHF. The CDR3 DNA sequence: TGTGCCAGCAGCTCCGGGACAAAGGACAGGCAGCCCCAGCATTTT.

Turning to this clone: The same CDR3 can be traced to other DNA sequences in this sample. The chain has TRBV30 and TRBJ1-6, with D uncertain. CDR1 and CDR2 (germline): GTSNPN, SVGIG (reference sequence). V lost 2 bases and J 8 bases, leaving 10 bases between the germline ends. The CDR3 spans 13 residues. CDR3 protein: CAWSPRWDSPLHF. CDR3 coding DNA: TGTGCCTGGAGTCCGAGATGGGATTCACCCCTCCACTTT.

The chain has TRBV5-1 and TRBJ2-1; TRBD2 matches 8 bases. The CDR3 has 14 residues. The germline V gene encodes CDR1 SGHRS and CDR2 YFSETQ. V was clipped by 0 bases and J by 8 bases; unmatched bases: 4. CDR3 sequence: CASSLAAGGDEQFF. The CDR3 DNA is TGCGCCAGCAGCTTGGCCGCGGGGGGCGATGAGCAGTTCTTC.

This clone was seen a few times. The chain recombines TRBV7-2 with TRBJ2-5; TRBD1 agrees at 8 bases. The closer fit of TRBJ2-7 to the DNA end suggests the J call may be wrong. The length of the CDR3 is 15 residues. Looked up from germline, CDR1 is SGHTA and CDR2 is FQGNSA. The CDR3 DNA sequence: TGTGCCAGCAGCTTAAGGGGGACAGGCCCCTCCGAGCAGTACTTC. Translated: CASSLRGTGPSEQYF.

The rearrangement uses TRBV29-1 and TRBJ2-6; D perhaps matches TRBD2 (6 bases). The germline V gene has CDR1 SQVTM and CDR2 ANQGSEA. Trimming removed 4 bases from V and 2 bases from J, with 12 bases in between. This CDR3 contains 15 residues. This CDR3 is CSVVGGLAGANVLTF. The CDR3 DNA is TGCAGCGTTGTTGGGGGGTTGGCTGGGGCCAACGTCCTGACTTTC. The full variable domain, completed using reference TRBV29-1 and TRBJ2-6, is SAVISQKPSRDICQRGTSLTIQCQVDSQVTMMFWYRQQPGQSLTLIATANQGSEATYESGFVIDKFPISRPNLTFSTLTVSNMSPEDSSIYLCSVVGGLAGANVLTFGAGSRLTVL.

This clone has just a few counts. V and J are TRBV5-6 and TRBJ2-3; D gene uncertain. Germline V CDR1 and CDR2: SGHDT, YYEEEE. Trimming took off 2 bases at V and 5 bases at J, with 12 bases between the two ends. The CDR3 has 14 residues. CDR3 sequence reads: CASSFLPRRDTQYF. CDR3 nucleotides: TGTGCCAGCAGCTTCCTACCAAGGAGAGATACGCAGTATTTT.

This chain joins TRBV29-1 and TRBJ1-4, with D possibly matching TRBD1 (6 bases). V was cut by 7 bases and J by 4 bases, with 13 bases left in between. Germline lookup yields CDR1 SQVTM and CDR2 ANQGSEA. The CDR3 has 13 residues. Here the CDR3 reads CSAETGFNEKLFF. CDR3 nucleotides: TGCAGCGCTGAGACAGGTTTTAATGAAAAACTGTTTTTT.

This clone was seen a handful of times. This rearrangement joins TRBV10-3 to TRBJ1-2, with 7 positions matching TRBD1. CDR1 and CDR2 (germline): ENHRY, SYGVKD. The CDR3 runs 13 residues. Trimming removed 7 bases from V and 4 bases from J; junction bases left unmatched: 6. The CDR3 DNA reads TGTGCCATCACTGGGGACAGTAGCTATGGCTACACCTTC. Protein: CAITGDSSYGYTF.

The gene calls are TRBV29-1 and TRBJ2-5; D uncertain. Trimming took off 5 bases at V and 1 base at J, with 20 bases between the two ends. In germline, CDR1 is SQVTM, CDR2 ANQGSEA. There are 16 residues in the CDR3. In nucleotides, the CDR3 is TGCAGCGTTTCTCCCCCGAGGAGATCAGGCCAAGAGACCCAGTACTTC. Its translation is CSVSPPRRSGQETQYF.

The chain has TRBV7-9 and TRBJ1-3; possibly TRBD1 for D (5 bases). The germline V and J ends were trimmed by 2 bases and 0 bases, with 8 bases remaining between them. The CDR3 spans 15 residues. Germline V gene sequence: CDR1 SEHNR, CDR2 FQNEAQ (reference sequence). Here the CDR3 reads CASSLYQGSGNTIYF. The CDR3, as DNA: TGTGCCAGCAGCTTATATCAGGGCTCTGGAAACACCATATATTTT.